The clone carrying this T cell receptor (beta chain) occurred a few times. Its specificity is not known. TCRdb fed the 5' RACE reads into MiXCR, producing one record per CDR3 protein. Here the sample spans under 950,000 distinct CDR3 sequences, 15% to 20% being singletons. V lost 4 bases and J 4 bases, leaving 8 bases between the germline ends. The CDR3 loop spans 13 amino acids. CDR1 and CDR2 from the germline V gene are SNHLY and FYNNEI. This sample was included in a study of CD8 T cells in ankylosing spondylitis. Whole-study results and caveats: What appeared characteristic of ankylosing spondylitis blood was a TCR beta motif of seven to nine highly homologous variants.

The clonotype comes from a male donor with ankylosing spondylitis. The rearrangement joins TRBV2 to TRBJ2-1; a possible D gene is TRBD1 (6 bases). The sample consisted of blood, either unsorted or a sorted T cell fraction (not recorded which). The CDR3 DNA follows: TGTGCCAGCAGTGTACAGGGTTACAATGAGCAGTTCTTC. Protein sequence: CASSVQGYNEQFF.